Below, one TCR beta chain is given with its context. The antigen is undetermined. The sample contains more than one DNA sequence encoding this CDR3. The data stem from a study of shared clonotypes between healthy human individuals. Study as a whole: A donor's plate count was three for CD4 naive and three for CD4 memory; CD8 naive had two and CD8 memory one.

CD45RO negativity and positive selection for CCR7 defined naive CD8 cells, a population that excluded terminally differentiated effector memory CD45RA+ cells. The CDR3 extends over 13 amino acids. From germline, CDR1 is WSHSY and CDR2 SAAADI. Trimming left V 4 bases short and J 3 bases short, with 10 bases between. Study findings and constraints: There were few donors, and this limited the genetic and exposure-history diversity represented.

Repertoires were generated with immunoSEQ multiplex PCR, while TCRdb's copy carries only in-frame clones and drops some. The sample has nearly 2 million clones, approximately 95% seen once. This clonotype was sampled from a man between 18 and 29 years old in good health. The chain carries TRBV10-2 and TRBJ2-7; D gene unclear. The material sequenced was naive CD8+ T cells sorted from blood. CDR3 in DNA: TGCGCCAGCAGTGTAGTAGGCGACTACGAGCAGTACTTC. This sequence encodes CASSVVGDYEQYF.